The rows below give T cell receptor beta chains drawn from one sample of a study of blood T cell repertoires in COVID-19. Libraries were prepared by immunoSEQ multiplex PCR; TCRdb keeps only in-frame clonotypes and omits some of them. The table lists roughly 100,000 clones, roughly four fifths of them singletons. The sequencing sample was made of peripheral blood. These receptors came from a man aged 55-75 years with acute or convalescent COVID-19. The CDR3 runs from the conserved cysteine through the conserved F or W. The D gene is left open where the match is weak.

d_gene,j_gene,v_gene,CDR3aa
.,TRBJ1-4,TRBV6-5,CASSYGGTGKEKLFF
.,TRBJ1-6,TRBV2,CASSDHAARLNSPLHF
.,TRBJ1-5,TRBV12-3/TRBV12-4,CASRSGNQPQHF
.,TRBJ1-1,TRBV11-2,CASSFGLNTEAFF
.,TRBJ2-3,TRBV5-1,CASSEALTDTQYF
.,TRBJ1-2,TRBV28,CASSQPTSGTSMRGTF
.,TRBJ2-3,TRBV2,CASSGSRRDTQYF
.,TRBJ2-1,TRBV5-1,CASSLSGAYNEQFF
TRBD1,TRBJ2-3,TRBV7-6,CASSLDLDRVPDTQYF
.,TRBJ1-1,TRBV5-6,CASSARQGNWAFF
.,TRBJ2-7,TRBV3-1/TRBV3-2,CASSQDFLREQYF
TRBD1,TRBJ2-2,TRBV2,CASSGQGHTGELFF
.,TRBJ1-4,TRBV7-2,CASSLGGDRNEKLFF
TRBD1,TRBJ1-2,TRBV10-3,CAIGSRQGDYGYTF
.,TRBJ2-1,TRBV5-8,CASSFGTSSYNEQFF
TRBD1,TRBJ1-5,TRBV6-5,CASRDRGLAQPQHF
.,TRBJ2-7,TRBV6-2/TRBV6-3,CASSYGGEQYF
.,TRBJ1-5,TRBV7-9,CASSLEGVSNQPQHF
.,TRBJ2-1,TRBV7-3,CASSVGAYSYNEQFF
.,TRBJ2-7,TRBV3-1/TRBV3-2,CASSQDTNGRRQYEQYF
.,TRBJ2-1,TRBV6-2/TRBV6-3,CASSSGLYNEQFF
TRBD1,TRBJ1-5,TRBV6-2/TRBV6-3,CASSNYRGQPQHF
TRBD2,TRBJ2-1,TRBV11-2,CASSPSGGNEQFF
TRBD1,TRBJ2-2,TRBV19,CASSRQGENTGELFF
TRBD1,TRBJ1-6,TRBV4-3,CASSPGQGGSYNSPLHF
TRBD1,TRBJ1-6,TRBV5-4,CASSLDGSIWDRNNSPLHF
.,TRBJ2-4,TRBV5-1,CASSLRAGLDIQYF
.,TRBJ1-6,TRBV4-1,CASSLARQEKQSPLHF
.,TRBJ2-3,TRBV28,CASEWGGVARASTDTQYF
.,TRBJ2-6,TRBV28,CATLRGRRLSANVLTF
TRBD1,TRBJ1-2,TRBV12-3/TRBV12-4,CASRQQGIYGYTF
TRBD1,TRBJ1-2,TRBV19,CASSIETGTSGYTF
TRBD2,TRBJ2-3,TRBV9,CASLSAGGSDTQYF
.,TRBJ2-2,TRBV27,CASSLFPRQDANTGELFF
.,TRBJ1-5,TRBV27,CASSPSRSGGNQPQHF
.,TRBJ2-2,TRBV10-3,CAISETGSNTGELFF
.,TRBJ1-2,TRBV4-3,CASSPDRGNYGYTF
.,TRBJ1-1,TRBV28,CASSLAGADMAFF
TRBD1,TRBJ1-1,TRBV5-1,CASSGAGGNLNTEAFF
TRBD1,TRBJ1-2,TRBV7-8,CASSSTGGMRIYYGYTF
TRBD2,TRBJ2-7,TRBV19,CASSPGLANEQYF
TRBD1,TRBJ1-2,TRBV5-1,CASRTQGALGYGYTF
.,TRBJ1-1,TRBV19,CASSIVEGITEAFF
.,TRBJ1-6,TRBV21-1,CASGTWGGRIPLHF
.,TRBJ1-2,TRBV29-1,CSVEDSSRGYTF
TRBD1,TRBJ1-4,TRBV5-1,CASKTGAEEKLFF